The clone carrying this T cell receptor (beta chain) was counted many times. The sample originates from a study of T cells in Graves' hyperthyroidism and ophthalmopathy. There were TCR beta CDR3 regions amplified from RNA transcripts. TCR CDR3 underwent first-round RT-PCR with the HTBI primer set. Via MiXCR, TCRdb re-called the multiplex PCR reads, giving one row per CDR3 protein. The table includes around 520,000 distinct CDR3 sequences, 11% to 15% detected once. Diagnoses were established using clinical symptoms, serum thyroxine and TRAb, thyroid ultrasound and orbital computed tomography. The source of this sequence is a middle-aged woman with Graves' hyperthyroidism. Sequencing input: blood.

The CDR3 here is CASSQQDNQPQHF. The CDR3 nucleotides are TGTGCCAGCAGCCAACAGGACAATCAGCCCCAGCATTTT. The chain employs TRBV12-3 or TRBV12-4 and TRBJ1-5, with TRBD1 as a possible D gene (5 bases). Trimming left V 6 bases short and J 3 bases short, with 9 bases between. This CDR3 spans 13 amino acids.